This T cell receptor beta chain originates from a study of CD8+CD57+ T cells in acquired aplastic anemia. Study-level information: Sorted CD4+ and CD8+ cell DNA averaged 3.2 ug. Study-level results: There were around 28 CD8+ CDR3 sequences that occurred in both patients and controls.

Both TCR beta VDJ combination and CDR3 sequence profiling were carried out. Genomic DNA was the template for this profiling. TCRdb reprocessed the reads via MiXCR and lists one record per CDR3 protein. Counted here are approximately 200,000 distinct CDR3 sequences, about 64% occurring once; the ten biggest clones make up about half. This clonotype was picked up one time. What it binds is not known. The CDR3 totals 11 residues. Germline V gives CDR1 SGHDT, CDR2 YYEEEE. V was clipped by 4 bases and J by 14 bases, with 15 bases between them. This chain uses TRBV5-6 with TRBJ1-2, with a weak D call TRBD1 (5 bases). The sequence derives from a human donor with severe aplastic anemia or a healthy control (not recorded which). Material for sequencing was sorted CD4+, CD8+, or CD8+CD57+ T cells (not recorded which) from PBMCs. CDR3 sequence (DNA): TGTGCCAGCAGCCTCCCGCAGGGAGTAACCTTC. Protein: CASSLPQGVTF.